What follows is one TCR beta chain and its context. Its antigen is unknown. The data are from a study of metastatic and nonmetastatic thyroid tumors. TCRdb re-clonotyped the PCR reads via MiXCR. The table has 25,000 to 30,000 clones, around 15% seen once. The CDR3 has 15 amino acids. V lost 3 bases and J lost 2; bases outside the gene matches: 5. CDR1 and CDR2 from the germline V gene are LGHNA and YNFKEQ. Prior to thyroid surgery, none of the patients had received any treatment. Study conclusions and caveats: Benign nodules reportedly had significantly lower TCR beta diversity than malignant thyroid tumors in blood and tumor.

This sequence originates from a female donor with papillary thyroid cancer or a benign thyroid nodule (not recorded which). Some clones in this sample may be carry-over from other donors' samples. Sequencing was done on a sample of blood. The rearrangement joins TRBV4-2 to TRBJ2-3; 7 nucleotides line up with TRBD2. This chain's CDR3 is CASSHVTSYTDTQYF. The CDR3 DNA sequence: TGTGCCAGCAGCCACGTGACTAGCTACACAGATACGCAGTATTTT.